This T cell receptor beta chain originates from a study of OX40 agonist ivuxolimab in advanced cancers. The study, taken as a whole, reports: Antigen specificity remained undetermined for the expanded peripheral T cells. Nonresponders included some who also had low normalized T-cell clonal expansion.

Libraries were prepared by immunoSEQ multiplex PCR; TCRdb keeps only in-frame clonotypes and omits some of them. This table holds over 45,000 clones, 70% to 85% found once. Regarding this clone: Its target is unknown.

Between the trimmed V and J ends, which lost 6 bases and 2 bases, there was a span of 19 bases. CDR3 length: 16 amino acids. Germline assignment: CDR1 SGDLS and CDR2 YYNGEE. The source was CD4+ or CD8+ T cells sorted from blood, collected in a trial of the OX40 agonist ivuxolimab. The sequence was collected from an adult with an advanced solid tumor such as melanoma, head and neck, liver or kidney cancer. V is TRBV9 and J is TRBJ2-3; D not certain. The CDR3 bases are TGTGCCAGCACGGGCTCCTTACGGGTCCCCACAGATACGCAGTATTTT. Protein: CASTGSLRVPTDTQYF.